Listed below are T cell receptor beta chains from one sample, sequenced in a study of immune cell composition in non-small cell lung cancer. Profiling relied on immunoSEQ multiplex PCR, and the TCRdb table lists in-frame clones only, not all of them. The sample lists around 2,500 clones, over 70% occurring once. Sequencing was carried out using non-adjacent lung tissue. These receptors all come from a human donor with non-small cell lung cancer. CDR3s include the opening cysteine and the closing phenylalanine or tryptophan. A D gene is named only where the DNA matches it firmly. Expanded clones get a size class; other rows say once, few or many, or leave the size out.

CDR3 protein: CASSRPGQGPLDTEAFF; CDR3 DNA: TGCGCCAGCAGCAGACCGGGACAGGGGCCCCTGGACACTGAAGCTTTCTTT; clone size: NA; D gene: TRBD1; V gene: TRBV5-1; J gene: TRBJ1-1
CDR3 protein: CASSPGERKLFF; CDR3 DNA: TGTGCCAGCTCACCCGGGGAGAGAAAACTGTTTTTT; clone size: few; D gene: NA; V gene: TRBV18; J gene: TRBJ1-4
CDR3 protein: CASSRGGTSADNEQFF; CDR3 DNA: TGTGCCAGCAGCAGGGGGGGGACTAGCGCCGACAATGAGCAGTTCTTC; clone size: NA; D gene: TRBD2; V gene: TRBV11-2; J gene: TRBJ2-1
CDR3 protein: CASSHSGDTYGYTF; CDR3 DNA: TGTGCCAGCAGCCATTCAGGGGACACCTATGGCTACACCTTC; clone size: NA; D gene: NA; V gene: TRBV5-6; J gene: TRBJ1-2
CDR3 protein: CASSLEGRAQETQYF; CDR3 DNA: TGTGCCAGCAGCTTGGAAGGGAGGGCGCAAGAGACCCAGTACTTC; clone size: NA; D gene: TRBD2; V gene: TRBV5-5; J gene: TRBJ2-5
CDR3 protein: CATSGSGEQYF; CDR3 DNA: TGTGCCACCAGCGGTAGCGGCGAGCAGTACTTC; clone size: NA; D gene: NA; V gene: TRBV15; J gene: TRBJ2-7
CDR3 protein: CASSGTVNEQFF; CDR3 DNA: TGTGCCAGCAGCGGGACAGTCAATGAGCAGTTCTTC; clone size: few; D gene: TRBD1; V gene: TRBV11-2; J gene: TRBJ2-1
CDR3 protein: CASSLDRLYEQYF; CDR3 DNA: TGTGCCAGCAGCTTGGACAGACTCTACGAGCAGTACTTC; clone size: NA; D gene: NA; V gene: TRBV7-9; J gene: TRBJ2-7
CDR3 protein: CASSFRLAGGPKDSYNEQFF; CDR3 DNA: TGTGCCAGCAGCTTCCGACTAGCGGGAGGGCCTAAGGACTCCTACAATGAGCAGTTCTTC; clone size: NA; D gene: TRBD2; V gene: TRBV7-6; J gene: TRBJ2-1
CDR3 protein: CASQSGQGSTYGYTF; CDR3 DNA: TGTGCCAGCCAATCAGGGCAGGGGTCCACCTATGGCTACACCTTC; clone size: NA; D gene: NA; V gene: TRBV28; J gene: TRBJ1-2
CDR3 protein: CATTSNTGELFF; CDR3 DNA: TGTGCCACCACTTCGAACACCGGGGAGCTGTTTTTT; clone size: NA; D gene: NA; V gene: TRBV10-3; J gene: TRBJ2-2
CDR3 protein: CASRTGRRGGYTF; CDR3 DNA: TGTGCCAGTAGGACAGGGAGAAGGGGAGGCTACACCTTC; clone size: NA; D gene: TRBD1; V gene: TRBV19; J gene: TRBJ1-2
CDR3 protein: CASSFVLEIYEQYF; CDR3 DNA: TGTGCCAGCAGCTTTGTACTAGAAATCTACGAGCAGTACTTC; clone size: NA; D gene: NA; V gene: TRBV7-2; J gene: TRBJ2-7
CDR3 protein: CASRRTATNEKLFF; CDR3 DNA: TGTGCCAGCAGGAGGACTGCAACTAATGAAAAACTGTTTTTT; clone size: NA; D gene: NA; V gene: TRBV27; J gene: TRBJ1-4
CDR3 protein: CAISEPGGGNTEAFF; CDR3 DNA: TGTGCCATCAGTGAGCCGGGGGGCGGGAACACTGAAGCTTTCTTT; clone size: NA; D gene: NA; V gene: TRBV10-3; J gene: TRBJ1-1
CDR3 protein: CAISYSQGDEKLFF; CDR3 DNA: TGTGCCATCAGTTATAGTCAGGGGGACGAAAAACTGTTTTTT; clone size: few; D gene: TRBD1; V gene: TRBV10-3; J gene: TRBJ1-4
CDR3 protein: CASSLSPASSSIQYF; CDR3 DNA: TGTGCCAGCAGCTTAAGCCCGGCTAGCTCGAGCATTCAGTACTTC; clone size: NA; D gene: NA; V gene: TRBV7-2; J gene: TRBJ2-4
CDR3 protein: CASSLVGQETDTQYF; CDR3 DNA: TGTGCCAGCAGCTTGGTGGGACAGGAGACAGATACGCAGTATTTT; clone size: NA; D gene: TRBD1; V gene: TRBV5-5; J gene: TRBJ2-3
CDR3 protein: CASSRGGGGPRNEQFF; CDR3 DNA: TGTGCCAGCAGCCGGGGAGGGGGAGGGCCGCGGAATGAGCAGTTCTTC; clone size: NA; D gene: NA; V gene: TRBV7-3; J gene: TRBJ2-1
CDR3 protein: CASSSQVTGVSEQFF; CDR3 DNA: TGTGCCAGCAGTTCCCAGGTCACAGGGGTTAGTGAGCAGTTCTTC; clone size: NA; D gene: TRBD1; V gene: TRBV6-1; J gene: TRBJ2-1
CDR3 protein: CASSSPGQGPGETQYF; CDR3 DNA: TGTGCCAGCAGCTCCCCCGGACAGGGTCCGGGAGAGACCCAGTACTTC; clone size: NA; D gene: TRBD1; V gene: TRBV5-4; J gene: TRBJ2-5
CDR3 protein: CASSLERGSYEQYF; CDR3 DNA: TGCGCCAGCAGCTTGGAGCGGGGGAGCTACGAGCAGTACTTC; clone size: few; D gene: TRBD2; V gene: TRBV5-1; J gene: TRBJ2-7